These 2 T cell receptor beta chains came from one sample sequenced in a study of cytomegalovirus exposure and HLA in healthy donors. Clones were read by immunoSEQ multiplex PCR, and TCRdb kept only the in-frame ones, dropping some. Among more than 85,000 clones listed, roughly 89% were seen once. The sample comprised PBMCs. The origin of the receptors is a woman aged 18-29 years in good health and CMV-seronegative.

The V call is TRBV7-9, the J call TRBJ2-7; 9 positions match TRBD1. The CDR3 consists of 17 residues. Germline assignment: CDR1 SEHNR and CDR2 FQNEAQ (reference sequence). Trimming took 5 bases from V and 2 from J; bases not matched to a gene: 13. CDR3 sequence reads: CASSARPGTGFPYEQYF. CDR3 coding DNA: TGTGCCAGCAGCGCCCGCCCGGGGACAGGGTTCCCCTACGAGCAGTACTTC.

J is TRBJ1-2 and V is TRBV28, with D perhaps matching TRBD1 (5 bases). The length of the CDR3 is 17 residues. Germline CDR1 is MDHEN and CDR2 is SYDVKM. With 3 bases removed from V and 0 bases from J, the gap between germline ends came to 17 bases. DNA of the CDR3: TGTGCCAGCAGTTTCGGCAGGGTCCTTACAACTAACTATGGCTACACCTTC. Its translation is CASSFGRVLTTNYGYTF.